The rows below give T cell receptor beta chains drawn from one sample of a study of T cell repertoires in cytomegalovirus infection. For these receptors, no antigen is known. TCRdb fed the reads into MiXCR, producing one record per CDR3 protein. This table holds about 900,000 distinct CDR3 sequences, less than 35% found once. This specimen consisted of cultured CD8+ T cells from PBMCs, obtained from culture after CMV antigen stimulation. Source of these receptors: a human donor in good health (CMV status not recorded). Some clones in this sample may be carry-over from other donors' samples. The CDR3 runs from the conserved cysteine through the conserved F or W. The order of the fields is J gene, clone size, D gene, V gene, CDR3 protein, CDR3 DNA. The D gene is left open where the match is weak. Only part of the rows carry a size: once, few, many, or a class if the clone is expanded.

TRBJ1-4,few,TRBD1,TRBV28,CASSPQGQLEKLFF,TGTGCCAGCAGTCCACAGGGACAGCTCGAAAAACTGTTTTTT
TRBJ1-2,many,-,TRBV12-3/TRBV12-4,CASSLIESFLVYTF,TGTGCCAGCAGTTTGATTGAGTCTTTTCTGGTCTACACCTTC
TRBJ1-5,-,-,TRBV2,CASSERGEGNQPQHF,TGTGCCAGCAGTGAAAGGGGGGAGGGCAATCAGCCCCAGCATTTT
TRBJ1-2,few,-,TRBV11-2,CAAGGTKANYGYTF,TGTGCCGCCGGAGGAACAAAGGCTAACTATGGCTACACCTTC
TRBJ2-1,many,-,TRBV7-6,CASSLGGGLNEQFF,TGTGCCAGCAGCTTAGGGGGGGGCCTCAATGAGCAGTTCTTC
TRBJ2-5,few,-,TRBV27,CASRPDRTQETQYF,TGTGCCAGCCGGCCGGACAGAACCCAAGAGACCCAGTACTTC
TRBJ1-1,-,-,TRBV6-2/TRBV6-3,CASSYSIRDGAWRNTEAFF,TGTGCCAGCAGTTACTCGATAAGGGACGGGGCATGGCGAAACACTGAAGCTTTCTTT
TRBJ1-1,few,-,TRBV19,CASSISLGGAANTEAFF,TGTGCCAGTAGTATATCCCTAGGCGGGGCAGCCAACACTGAAGCTTTCTTT
TRBJ1-5,many,-,TRBV12-3/TRBV12-4,CASSPLQGQPQHF,TGTGCCAGCAGTCCCTTACAGGGACAGCCCCAGCATTTT
TRBJ2-7,few,-,TRBV12-3/TRBV12-4,CASSLKGRGGSYEQYF,TGTGCCAGCAGTTTAAAGGGGCGAGGGGGCTCCTACGAGCAGTACTTC
TRBJ1-6,few,-,TRBV6-5,CASMHWSSYNSPLHF,TGTGCCAGCATGCATTGGAGCTCCTATAATTCACCCCTCCACTTT
TRBJ2-3,many,-,TRBV12-3/TRBV12-4,CASSPSVGADTQYF,TGTGCCAGCAGTCCCTCGGTTGGGGCAGATACGCAGTATTTT
TRBJ2-2,many,-,TRBV7-6,CASSSLGETGELFF,TGTGCCAGCAGCTCCTTGGGGGAAACCGGGGAGCTGTTTTTT
TRBJ1-1,once,-,TRBV19,CASRIRGWTEAFF,TGTGCCAGTCGGATCCGGGGCTGGACTGAAGCTTTCTTT
TRBJ1-6,few,TRBD1,TRBV12-3/TRBV12-4,CASRTTGGDRALHF,TGTGCCAGCAGGACGACAGGGGGCGATAGGGCCCTCCACTTT
TRBJ2-5,few,TRBD1,TRBV5-8,CASSLRTGLAETQYF,TGTGCCAGCAGCCTTCGGACAGGCTTGGCAGAGACCCAGTACTTC
TRBJ2-5,-,TRBD2,TRBV7-6,CASSYTSGGQGTQYF,TGTGCCAGCAGCTACACTAGCGGGGGGCAAGGGACCCAGTACTTC
TRBJ2-1,many,TRBD2,TRBV7-8,CASTVAGGIDEQFF,TGTGCCAGCACCGTAGCGGGGGGTATAGATGAGCAGTTCTTC
TRBJ2-5,-,-,TRBV6-1,CASSDRPFLGGQYF,TGTGCCAGCAGTGATAGACCGTTTTTGGGGGGCCAGTACTTC
TRBJ2-5,many,-,TRBV12-3/TRBV12-4,CASSLTGPEETQYF,TGTGCCAGCAGTTTAACAGGACCCGAGGAGACCCAGTACTTC
TRBJ2-1,-,-,TRBV6-1,CASSEGYADEQFF,TGTGCCAGCAGTGAAGGGTACGCCGATGAGCAGTTCTTC
TRBJ2-3,once,TRBD2,TRBV4-1,CASSVLAASTDTQYF,TGCGCCAGCAGCGTCCTAGCGGCTAGCACAGATACGCAGTATTTT